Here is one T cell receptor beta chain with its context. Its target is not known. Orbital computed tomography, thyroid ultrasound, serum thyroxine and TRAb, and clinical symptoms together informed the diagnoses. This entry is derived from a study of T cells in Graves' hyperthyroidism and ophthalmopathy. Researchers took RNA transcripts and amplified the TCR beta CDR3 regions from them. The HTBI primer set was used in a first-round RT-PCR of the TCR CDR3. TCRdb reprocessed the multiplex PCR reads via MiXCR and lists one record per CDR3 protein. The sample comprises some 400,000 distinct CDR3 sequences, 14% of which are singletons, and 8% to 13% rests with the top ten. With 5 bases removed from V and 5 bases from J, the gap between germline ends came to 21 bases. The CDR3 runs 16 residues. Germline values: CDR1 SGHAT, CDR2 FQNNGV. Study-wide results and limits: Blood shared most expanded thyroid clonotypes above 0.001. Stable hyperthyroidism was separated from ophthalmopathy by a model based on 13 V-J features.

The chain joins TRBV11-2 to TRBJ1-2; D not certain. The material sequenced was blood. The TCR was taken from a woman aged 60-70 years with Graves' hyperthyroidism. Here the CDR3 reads CASSLGPWVSSYGYTF. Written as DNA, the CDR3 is TGTGCCAGCAGCCTCGGGCCCTGGGTATCATCGTATGGCTACACCTTC.